The 5 T cell receptor beta chains below all came from one sample that was sequenced in a study of blood T cell repertoires in COVID-19. Sequencing was performed with immunoSEQ multiplex PCR; in TCRdb, only in-frame clones are kept and a portion is missing. The sample lists approximately 90,000 clones, approximately 84% occurring once. Sequencing was carried out using peripheral blood. The source is a man aged 55 to 69 with acute or convalescent COVID-19.

This rearrangement joins TRBV6-6 to TRBJ1-1, with no clear D. The V gene lost 2 bases and the J gene lost 3 bases, with 4 bases spanning the gap. Per the germline V gene, CDR1 is MNHNY and CDR2 is SVGAGI (reference sequence). CDR3 length: 12 residues. The CDR3 bases are TGTGCCAGCAGTTACACTGACACTGAAGCTTTCTTT. It encodes CASSYTDTEAFF.

This clone was detected only a few times. The CDR3 here is CASSYTLASSGNTIYF. The DNA for the CDR3 is TGTGCCAGCAGTTACACCCTAGCCAGCTCTGGAAACACCATATATTTT. The V and J genes are TRBV6-5 and TRBJ1-3; D gene uncertain. The CDR3 spans 16 residues. CDR1 MNHEY and CDR2 SVGAGI come from the germline V gene. With 2 bases removed from V and 0 bases from J, the gap between germline ends came to 11 bases.

The chain combines TRBV10-2 with TRBJ1-1; no clear D. Germline CDR1 is WSHSY and CDR2 is SAAADI. Trimming removed 4 bases from V and 9 bases from J, with 9 bases in between. CDR3 length: 11 residues. The CDR3 reads CASSASEKAFF. CDR3 sequence (DNA): TGCGCCAGCAGTGCGAGTGAGAAAGCTTTCTTT.

The chain links TRBV3-1 (or the pseudogene TRBV3-2) to TRBJ1-6; D unclear. This CDR3 region has 12 residues. The germline V gene has CDR1 LGHDT and CDR2 YNNKEL (reference sequence). Trimming took off 3 bases at V and 15 bases at J, with 12 bases between the two ends. The CDR3 region is CASSHSNGVLHF. For the CDR3, the DNA is TGTGCCAGCAGCCATTCCAACGGGGTCCTCCACTTT.

This clone was counted between two and nine times. CDR3: CASSRDRYEQYF. DNA of the CDR3: TGTGCCAGCAGTCGCGACAGGTACGAGCAGTACTTC. The genes are TRBV12-3 or TRBV12-4 and TRBJ2-7; tentative D call: TRBD1 (6 bases). This CDR3 spans 12 amino acids. V was shortened by 5 bases and J by 4 bases, with 9 bases between the two germline ends.